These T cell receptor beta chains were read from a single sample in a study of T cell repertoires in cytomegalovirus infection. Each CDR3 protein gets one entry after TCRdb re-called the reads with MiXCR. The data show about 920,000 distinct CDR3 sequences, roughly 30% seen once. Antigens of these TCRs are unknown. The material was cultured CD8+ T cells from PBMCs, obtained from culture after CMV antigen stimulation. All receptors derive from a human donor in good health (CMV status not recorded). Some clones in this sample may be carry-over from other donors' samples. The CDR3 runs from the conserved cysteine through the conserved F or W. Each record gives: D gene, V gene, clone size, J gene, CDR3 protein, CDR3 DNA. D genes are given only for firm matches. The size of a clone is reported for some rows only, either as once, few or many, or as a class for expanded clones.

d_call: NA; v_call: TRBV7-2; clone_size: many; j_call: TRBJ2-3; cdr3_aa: CASSLELGRTDTQYF; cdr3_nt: TGTGCCAGCAGCTTAGAGCTGGGGAGGACAGATACGCAGTATTTT
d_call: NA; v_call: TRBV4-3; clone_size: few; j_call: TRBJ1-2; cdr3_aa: CASSQDHQDGYTF; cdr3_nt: TGCGCCAGCAGCCAAGATCACCAGGATGGCTACACCTTC
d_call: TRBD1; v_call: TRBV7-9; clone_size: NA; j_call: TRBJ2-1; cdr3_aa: CASSRGQVPDEQFF; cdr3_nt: TGTGCCAGCAGCCGGGGACAGGTCCCCGATGAGCAGTTCTTC
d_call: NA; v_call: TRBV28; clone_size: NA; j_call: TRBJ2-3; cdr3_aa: CASRSAPEGAVDTQYF; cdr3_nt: TGTGCCAGCAGGTCCGCCCCGGAGGGGGCGGTAGATACGCAGTATTTT
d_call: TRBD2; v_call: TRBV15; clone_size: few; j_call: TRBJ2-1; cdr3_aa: CATSRGGLAGGPNEQFF; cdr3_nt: TGTGCCACCAGCAGAGGAGGTTTGGCGGGGGGGCCCAATGAGCAGTTCTTC
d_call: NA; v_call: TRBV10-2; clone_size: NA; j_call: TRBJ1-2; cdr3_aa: CASSDSLGAWGYTF; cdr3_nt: TGCGCCAGCAGTGATAGCTTGGGCGCTTGGGGCTACACCTTC
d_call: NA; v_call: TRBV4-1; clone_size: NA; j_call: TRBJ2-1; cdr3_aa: CASSRKVLSFYNEQFF; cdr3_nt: TGCGCCAGCAGCCGAAAGGTCCTCAGCTTTTACAATGAGCAGTTCTTC
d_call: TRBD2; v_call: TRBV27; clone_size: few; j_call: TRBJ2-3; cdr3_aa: CASSPGWRGARGVTDTQYF; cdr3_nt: TGTGCCAGCAGTCCCGGGTGGCGGGGGGCCAGGGGAGTAACAGATACGCAGTATTTT
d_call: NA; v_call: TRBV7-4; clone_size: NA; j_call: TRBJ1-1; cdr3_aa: CASSLPGLTLNTEAFF; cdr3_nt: TGTGCCAGCAGCTTACCGGGACTGACACTGAACACTGAAGCTTTCTTT
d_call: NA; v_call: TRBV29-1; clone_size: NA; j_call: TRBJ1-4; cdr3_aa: CSGWWPIGTRQKLFF; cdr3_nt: TGCAGCGGCTGGTGGCCGATAGGGACACGTCAAAAACTGTTTTTT
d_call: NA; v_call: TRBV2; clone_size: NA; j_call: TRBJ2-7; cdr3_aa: CASKGGYYEQYF; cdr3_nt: TGTGCCAGCAAGGGCGGGTACTACGAGCAGTACTTC
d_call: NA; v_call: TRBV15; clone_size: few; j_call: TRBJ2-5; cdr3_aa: CATSSTPGTRETQYF; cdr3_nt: TGTGCCACCAGCAGTACCCCCGGGACGAGGGAGACCCAGTACTTC
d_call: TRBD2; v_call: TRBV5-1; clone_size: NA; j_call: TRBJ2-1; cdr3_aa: CASSFGLAISLRDNEQFF; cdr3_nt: TGCGCCAGCAGCTTCGGACTAGCGATCTCTCTACGTGACAATGAGCAGTTCTTC
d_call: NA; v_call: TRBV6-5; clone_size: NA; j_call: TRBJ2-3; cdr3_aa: CASSWGAGFETQYF; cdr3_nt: TGTGCCAGCAGCTGGGGCGCGGGGTTCGAGACGCAGTATTTT
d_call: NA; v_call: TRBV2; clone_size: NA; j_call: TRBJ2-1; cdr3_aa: CASSGKEQFF; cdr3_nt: TGTGCCAGCAGTGGTAAGGAGCAGTTCTTC
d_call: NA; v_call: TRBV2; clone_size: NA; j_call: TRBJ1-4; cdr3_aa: CASSEISTNEKLFF; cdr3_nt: TGTGCCAGCAGTGAGATTTCAACTAATGAAAAACTGTTTTTT
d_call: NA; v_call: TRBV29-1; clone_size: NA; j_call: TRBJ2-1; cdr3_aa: CSARDTPYNEQFF; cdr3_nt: TGCAGCGCCCGGGACACCCCCTACAATGAGCAGTTCTTC
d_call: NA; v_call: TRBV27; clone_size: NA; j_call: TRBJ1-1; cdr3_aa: CASSISGANSEAFF; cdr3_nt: TGTGCCAGCAGTATTTCGGGAGCTAACTCTGAAGCTTTCTTT
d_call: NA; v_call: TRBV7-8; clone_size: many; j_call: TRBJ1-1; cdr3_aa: CASSRRPNTEAFF; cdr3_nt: TGTGCCAGCAGCCGGAGACCGAACACTGAAGCTTTCTTT
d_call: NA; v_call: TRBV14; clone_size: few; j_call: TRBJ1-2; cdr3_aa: CASSQVPRGGYTF; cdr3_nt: TGTGCCAGCAGCCAAGTCCCCAGGGGTGGCTACACCTTC
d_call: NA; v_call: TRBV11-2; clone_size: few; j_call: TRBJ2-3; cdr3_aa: CASSLKAASTDTQYF; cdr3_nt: TGTGCCAGCAGCTTAAAAGCGGCTAGCACAGATACGCAGTATTTT
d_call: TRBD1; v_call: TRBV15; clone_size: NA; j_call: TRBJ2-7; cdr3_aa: CATSSGGDRIHEQYF; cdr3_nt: TGTGCCACCAGCAGCGGAGGGGACAGGATCCACGAGCAGTACTTC
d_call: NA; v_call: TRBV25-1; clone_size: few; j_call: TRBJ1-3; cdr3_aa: CAGSLGNTIYF; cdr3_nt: TGTGCCGGATCACTTGGAAACACCATATATTTT
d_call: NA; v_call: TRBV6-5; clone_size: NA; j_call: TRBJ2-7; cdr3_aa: CASSYRRSSYEQYF; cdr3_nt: TGTGCCAGCAGTTACCGCAGGAGCTCCTACGAGCAGTACTTC
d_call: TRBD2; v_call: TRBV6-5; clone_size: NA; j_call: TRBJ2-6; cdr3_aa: CASSYSIASGGPDGANVLTF; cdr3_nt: TGTGCCAGCAGTTACTCGATCGCTAGCGGGGGGCCGGATGGGGCCAACGTCCTGACTTTC
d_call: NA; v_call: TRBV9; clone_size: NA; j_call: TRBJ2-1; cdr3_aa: CASSVGKAGARANEQFF; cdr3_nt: TGTGCCAGCAGCGTAGGAAAAGCAGGGGCGCGAGCCAATGAGCAGTTCTTC
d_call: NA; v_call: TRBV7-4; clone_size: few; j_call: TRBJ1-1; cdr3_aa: CASSLVSAGNTEAFF; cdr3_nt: TGTGCCAGCAGCTTAGTGTCGGCAGGGAACACTGAAGCTTTCTTT
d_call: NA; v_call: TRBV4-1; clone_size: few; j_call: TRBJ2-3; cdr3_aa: CASSQGAYRPEGTDTQYF; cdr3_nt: TGCGCCAGCAGCCAAGGAGCGTATCGGCCCGAGGGCACAGATACGCAGTATTTT
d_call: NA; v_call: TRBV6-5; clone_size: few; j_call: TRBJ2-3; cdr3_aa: CASSPLGLAVADTQYF; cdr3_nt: TGTGCCAGCAGTCCCCTCGGGTTAGCGGTCGCAGATACGCAGTATTTT
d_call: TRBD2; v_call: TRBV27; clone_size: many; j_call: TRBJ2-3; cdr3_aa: CASSPWTSGVADTQYF; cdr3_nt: TGTGCCAGCAGTCCCTGGACTAGCGGGGTGGCAGATACGCAGTATTTT
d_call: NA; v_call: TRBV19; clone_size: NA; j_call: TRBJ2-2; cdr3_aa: CASNSPGSGELFF; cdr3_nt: TGTGCCAGTAATTCTCCGGGCTCCGGGGAGCTGTTTTTT
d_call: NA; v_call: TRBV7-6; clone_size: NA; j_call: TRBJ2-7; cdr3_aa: CASSARETGYEQYF; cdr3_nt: TGTGCCAGCAGCGCGAGGGAGACGGGCTACGAGCAGTACTTC
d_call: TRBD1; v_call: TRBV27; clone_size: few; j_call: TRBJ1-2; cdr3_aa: CASSPWTGHRDYTF; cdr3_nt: TGTGCCAGCAGTCCGTGGACAGGGCATCGGGACTACACCTTC
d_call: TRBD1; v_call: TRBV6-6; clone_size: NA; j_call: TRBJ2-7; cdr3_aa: CGLTPETGLEQYF; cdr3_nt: TGTGGACTTACACCGGAGACAGGGCTCGAGCAGTACTTC
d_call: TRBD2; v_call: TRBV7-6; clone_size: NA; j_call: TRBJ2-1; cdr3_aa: CASSFVRGAYNEQFF; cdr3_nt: TGTGCCAGCAGCTTTGTACGGGGGGCCTACAATGAGCAGTTCTTC
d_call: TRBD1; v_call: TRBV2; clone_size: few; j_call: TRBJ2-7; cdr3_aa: CASSEATGVYEQYF; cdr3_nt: TGTGCCAGCAGTGAAGCGACAGGGGTCTACGAGCAGTACTTC
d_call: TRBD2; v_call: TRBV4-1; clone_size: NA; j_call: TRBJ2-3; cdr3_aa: CASSQEGGLAGGTDTQYF; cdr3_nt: TGCGCCAGCAGCCAAGAAGGAGGACTAGCGGGGGGGACAGATACGCAGTATTTT
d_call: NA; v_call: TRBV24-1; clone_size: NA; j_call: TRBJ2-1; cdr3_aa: CATSDLTGYNEQFF; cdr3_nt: TGTGCCACCAGTGATTTAACAGGATACAATGAGCAGTTCTTC
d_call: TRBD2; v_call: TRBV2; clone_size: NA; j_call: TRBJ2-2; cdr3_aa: CASSEGTSYTGELFF; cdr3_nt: TGTGCCAGCAGTGAAGGGACTAGTTACACCGGGGAGCTGTTTTTT
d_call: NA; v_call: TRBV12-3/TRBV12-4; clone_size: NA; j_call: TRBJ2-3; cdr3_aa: CANSLRHTDTQYF; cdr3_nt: TGTGCCAACAGTCTCCGCCACACAGATACGCAGTATTTT
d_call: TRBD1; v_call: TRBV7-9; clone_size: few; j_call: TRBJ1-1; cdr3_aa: CASSWARDRVILDTEAFF; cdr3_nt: TGTGCCAGCAGCTGGGCCCGGGACAGGGTGATTTTGGACACTGAAGCTTTCTTT
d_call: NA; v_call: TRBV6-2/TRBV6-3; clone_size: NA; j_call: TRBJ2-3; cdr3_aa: CASSFPGPGPTF; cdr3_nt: TGTGCCAGCAGTTTTCCGGGACCCGGCCCAACCTTT
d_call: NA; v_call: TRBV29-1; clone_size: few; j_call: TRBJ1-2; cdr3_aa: CSVVVNYGYTF; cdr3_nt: TGCAGCGTTGTAGTCAACTATGGCTACACCTTC
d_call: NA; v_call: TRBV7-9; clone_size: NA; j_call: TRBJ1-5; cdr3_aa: CTSSLEGGGRQPQHF; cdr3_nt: TGTACCAGCAGCTTAGAGGGCGGGGGCCGACAGCCCCAGCATTTT
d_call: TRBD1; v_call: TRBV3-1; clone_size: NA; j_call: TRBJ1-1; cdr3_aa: CASSQDRTRGHVESFF; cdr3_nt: TGTGCCAGCAGCCAAGATCGTACCAGGGGGCATGTTGAGTCTTTCTTT
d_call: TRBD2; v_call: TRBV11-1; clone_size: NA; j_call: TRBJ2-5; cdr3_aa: CTSSLAGARQETQYF; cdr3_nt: TGTACCAGCAGCTTAGCGGGGGCTCGACAAGAGACCCAGTACTTC
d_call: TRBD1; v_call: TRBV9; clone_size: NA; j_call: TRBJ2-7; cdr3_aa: CASSVRDRDKVQYF; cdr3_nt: TGTGCCAGCAGCGTAAGGGACAGGGATAAAGTGCAGTACTTC
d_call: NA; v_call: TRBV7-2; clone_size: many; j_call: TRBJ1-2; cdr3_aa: CASSFGARTNYGYTF; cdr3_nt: TGTGCCAGCAGCTTTGGCGCCAGAACTAACTATGGCTACACCTTC
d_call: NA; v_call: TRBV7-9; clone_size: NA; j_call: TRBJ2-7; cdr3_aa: CASSSVVGGPGEQYF; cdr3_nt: TGTGCCAGCAGCTCAGTAGTCGGGGGGCCGGGGGAGCAGTACTTC
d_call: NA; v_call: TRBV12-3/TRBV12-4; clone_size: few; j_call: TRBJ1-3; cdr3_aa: CATWASGNTIYF; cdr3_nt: TGTGCCACCTGGGCCTCTGGAAACACCATATATTTT